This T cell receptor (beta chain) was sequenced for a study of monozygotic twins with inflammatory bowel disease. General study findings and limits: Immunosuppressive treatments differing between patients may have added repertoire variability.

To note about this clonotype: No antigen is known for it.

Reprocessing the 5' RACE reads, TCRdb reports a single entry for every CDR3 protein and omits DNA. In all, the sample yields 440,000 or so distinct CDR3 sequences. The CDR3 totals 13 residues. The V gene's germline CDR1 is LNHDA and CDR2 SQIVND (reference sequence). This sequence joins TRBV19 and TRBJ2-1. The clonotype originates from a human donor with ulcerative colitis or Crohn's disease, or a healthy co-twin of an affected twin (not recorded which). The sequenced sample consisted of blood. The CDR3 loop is CASSISNYNEQFF.